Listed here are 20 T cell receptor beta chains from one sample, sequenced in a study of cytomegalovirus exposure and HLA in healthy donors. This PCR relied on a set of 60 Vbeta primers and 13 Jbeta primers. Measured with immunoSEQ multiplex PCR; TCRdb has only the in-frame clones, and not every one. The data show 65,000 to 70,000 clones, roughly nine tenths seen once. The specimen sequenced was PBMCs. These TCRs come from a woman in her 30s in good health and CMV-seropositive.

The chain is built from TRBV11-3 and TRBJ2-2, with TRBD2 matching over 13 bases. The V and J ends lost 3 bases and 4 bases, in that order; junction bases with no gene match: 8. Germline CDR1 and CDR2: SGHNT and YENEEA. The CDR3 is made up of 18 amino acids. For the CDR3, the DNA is TGTGCCAGCAGCTTGGGGACTAGCGGGATAGGTAGCACCGGGGAGCTGTTTTTT. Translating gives CASSLGTSGIGSTGELFF. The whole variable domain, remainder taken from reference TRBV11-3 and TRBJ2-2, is EAGVVQSPRYKIIEKKQPVAFWCNPISGHNTLYWYLQNLGQGPELLIRYENEEAVDDSQLPKDRFSAERLKGVDSTLKIQPAELGDSAVYLCASSLGTSGIGSTGELFFGEGSRLTVL.

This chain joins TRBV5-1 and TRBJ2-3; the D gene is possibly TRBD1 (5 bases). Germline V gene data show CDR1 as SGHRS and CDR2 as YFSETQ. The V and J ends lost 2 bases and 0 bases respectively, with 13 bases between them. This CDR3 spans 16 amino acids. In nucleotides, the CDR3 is TGCGCCAGCAGCTTTCTTCAGGGATCTAGCACAGATACGCAGTATTTT. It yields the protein CASSFLQGSSTDTQYF.

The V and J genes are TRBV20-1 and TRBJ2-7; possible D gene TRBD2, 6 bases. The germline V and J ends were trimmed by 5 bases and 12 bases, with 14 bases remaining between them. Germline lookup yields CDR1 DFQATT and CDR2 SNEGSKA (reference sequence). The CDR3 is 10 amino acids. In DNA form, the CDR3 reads TGCAGTGCTTTCAGGGACTTTAGGTACTTC. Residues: CSAFRDFRYF.

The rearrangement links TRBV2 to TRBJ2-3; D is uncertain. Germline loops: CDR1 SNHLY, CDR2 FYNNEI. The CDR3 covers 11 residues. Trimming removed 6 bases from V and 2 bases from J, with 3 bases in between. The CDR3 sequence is CASSYTDTQYF. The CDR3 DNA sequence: TGTGCCAGCAGCTACACAGATACGCAGTATTTT.

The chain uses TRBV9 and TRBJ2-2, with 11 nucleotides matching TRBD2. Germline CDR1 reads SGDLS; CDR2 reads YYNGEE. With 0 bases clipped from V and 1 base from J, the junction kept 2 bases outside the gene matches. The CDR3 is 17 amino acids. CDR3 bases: TGTGCCAGCAGCGTAGATACTAGCGGGAGGAACACCGGGGAGCTGTTTTTT. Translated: CASSVDTSGRNTGELFF.

CDR3 DNA: TGTGCCAGCAGTTTAGACAGGGGCAATCAGCCCCAGCATTTT. It is translated as CASSLDRGNQPQHF. This chain joins TRBV27 and TRBJ1-5, with 7 bases identical to TRBD1. Germline CDR1 reads MNHEY; CDR2 reads SMNVEV (reference sequence). Germline trimming cut 2 bases from V and 2 bases from J; bases unmatched to any gene: 0. CDR3 length: 14 residues.

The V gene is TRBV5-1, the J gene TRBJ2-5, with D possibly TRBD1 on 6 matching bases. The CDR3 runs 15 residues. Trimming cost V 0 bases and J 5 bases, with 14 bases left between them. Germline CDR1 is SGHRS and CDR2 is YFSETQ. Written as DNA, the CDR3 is TGCGCCAGCAGCTTGGGGACCGCAAGGGGGGAGACCCAGTACTTC. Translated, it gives CASSLGTARGETQYF.

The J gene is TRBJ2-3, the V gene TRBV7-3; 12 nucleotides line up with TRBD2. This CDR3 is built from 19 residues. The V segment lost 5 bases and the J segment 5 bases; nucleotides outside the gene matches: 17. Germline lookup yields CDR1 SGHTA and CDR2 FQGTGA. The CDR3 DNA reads TGTGCCAGCAGCCTAGGGGCACTAGCGGGAGGCGCGGGCGGAGATACGCAGTATTTT. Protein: CASSLGALAGGAGGDTQYF.

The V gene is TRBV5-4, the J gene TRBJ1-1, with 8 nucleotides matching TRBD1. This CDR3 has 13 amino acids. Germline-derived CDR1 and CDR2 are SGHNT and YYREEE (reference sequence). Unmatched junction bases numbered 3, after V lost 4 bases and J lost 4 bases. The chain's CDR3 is CASSRGTGTEAFF. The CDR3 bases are TGTGCCAGCAGCCGCGGGACAGGCACTGAAGCTTTCTTT.

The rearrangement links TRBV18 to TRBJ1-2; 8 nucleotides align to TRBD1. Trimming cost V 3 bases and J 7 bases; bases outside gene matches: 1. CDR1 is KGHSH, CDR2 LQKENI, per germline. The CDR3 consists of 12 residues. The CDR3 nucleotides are TGTGCCAGCTCACCTGGACAGGGTGGCTACACCTTC. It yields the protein CASSPGQGGYTF.

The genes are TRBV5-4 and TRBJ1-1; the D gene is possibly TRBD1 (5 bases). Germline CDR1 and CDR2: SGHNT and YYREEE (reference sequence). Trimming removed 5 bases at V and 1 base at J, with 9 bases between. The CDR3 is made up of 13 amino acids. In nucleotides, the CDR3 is TGTGCCAGCAGGGAGACAGCGAACACTGAAGCTTTCTTT. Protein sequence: CASRETANTEAFF.

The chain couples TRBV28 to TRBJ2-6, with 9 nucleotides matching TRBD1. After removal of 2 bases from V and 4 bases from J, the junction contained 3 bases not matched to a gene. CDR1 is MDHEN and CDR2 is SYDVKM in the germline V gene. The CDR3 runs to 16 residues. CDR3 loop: CASSLDRGAGANVLTF. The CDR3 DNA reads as TGTGCCAGCAGTTTAGACAGGGGGGCCGGGGCCAACGTCCTGACTTTC.

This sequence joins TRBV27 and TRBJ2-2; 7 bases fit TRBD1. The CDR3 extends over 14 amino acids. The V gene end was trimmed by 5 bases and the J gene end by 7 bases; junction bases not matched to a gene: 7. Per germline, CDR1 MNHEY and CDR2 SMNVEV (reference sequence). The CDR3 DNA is TGTGCCAGCAGTCTACAGGGGTGGAGCGGGGAGCTGTTTTTT. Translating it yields CASSLQGWSGELFF.

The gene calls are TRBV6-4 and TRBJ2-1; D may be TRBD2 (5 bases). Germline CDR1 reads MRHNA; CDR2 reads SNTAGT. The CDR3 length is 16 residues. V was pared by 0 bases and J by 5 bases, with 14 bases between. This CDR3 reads CASSDSSLRANNEQFF. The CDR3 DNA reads TGTGCCAGCAGTGACTCGAGTCTGCGGGCGAACAATGAGCAGTTCTTC.

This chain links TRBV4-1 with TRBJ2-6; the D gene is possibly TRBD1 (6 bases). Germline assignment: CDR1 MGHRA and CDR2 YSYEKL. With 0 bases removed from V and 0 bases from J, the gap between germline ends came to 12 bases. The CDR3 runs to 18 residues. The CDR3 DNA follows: TGCGCCAGCAGCCAAGATCTTAGGGGGACCTCTGGGGCCAACGTCCTGACTTTC. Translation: CASSQDLRGTSGANVLTF.

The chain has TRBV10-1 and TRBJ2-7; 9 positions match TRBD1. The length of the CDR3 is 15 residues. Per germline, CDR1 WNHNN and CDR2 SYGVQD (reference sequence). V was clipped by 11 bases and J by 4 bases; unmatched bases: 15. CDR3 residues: CAGTPVGTGRYEQYF. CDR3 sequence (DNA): TGCGCCGGAACTCCTGTCGGGACAGGGAGGTACGAGCAGTACTTC.

The CDR3 protein is CASSRDKVETQYF. As DNA, the CDR3 is TGTGCCAGCAGCCGCGACAAGGTGGAGACCCAGTACTTC. The chain couples TRBV5-4 to TRBJ2-5; D is unclear. This CDR3 comprises 13 residues. Germline V gene data show CDR1 as SGHNT and CDR2 as YYREEE (reference sequence). Trimming removed 4 bases at V and 5 bases at J, with 12 bases between.

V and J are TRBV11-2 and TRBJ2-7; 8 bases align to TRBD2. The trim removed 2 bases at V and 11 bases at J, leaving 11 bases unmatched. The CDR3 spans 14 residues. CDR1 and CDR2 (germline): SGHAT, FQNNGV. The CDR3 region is CASSLLAGTALKYF. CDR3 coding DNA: TGTGCCAGCAGCTTACTAGCGGGTACGGCTCTGAAGTACTTC.

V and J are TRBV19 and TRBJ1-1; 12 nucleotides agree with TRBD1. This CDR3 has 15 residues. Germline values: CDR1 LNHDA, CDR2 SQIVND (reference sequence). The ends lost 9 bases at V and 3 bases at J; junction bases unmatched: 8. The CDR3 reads CASGDRGRVDTEAFF. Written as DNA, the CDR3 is TGTGCCAGCGGGGACAGGGGGCGAGTGGACACTGAAGCTTTCTTT.

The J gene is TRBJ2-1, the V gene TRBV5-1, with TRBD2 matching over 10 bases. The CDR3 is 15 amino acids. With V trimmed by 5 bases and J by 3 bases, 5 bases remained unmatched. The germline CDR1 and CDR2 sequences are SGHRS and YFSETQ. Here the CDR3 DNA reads TGCGCCAGCAGTCCGCTAGCGGGAGTCTACAATGAGCAGTTCTTC. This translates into CASSPLAGVYNEQFF.